This is a list of T cell receptor beta chains from one sample in a study of blood T cell repertoires in COVID-19. Profiling relied on immunoSEQ multiplex PCR, and the TCRdb table lists in-frame clones only, not all of them. The sample contains a few hundred thousand clones, over 75% of which appear only once. Specimen: PBMCs or T cells enriched from blood (not recorded which). Receptors originate from a woman in her thirties or forties who had recovered from COVID-19. Both conserved end residues are part of each CDR3. A D gene is named only where the DNA matches it firmly.

J | V | D | CDR3 | DNA
TRBJ1-5 | TRBV27 | NA | CASSPQGADSNQPQHF | TGTGCCAGCAGTCCACAGGGTGCCGATAGCAATCAGCCCCAGCATTTT
TRBJ1-1 | TRBV20-1 | NA | CSVRRAEAFF | TGCAGTGTTCGGAGGGCTGAAGCTTTCTTT
TRBJ2-7 | TRBV9 | NA | CASSVDQPGYEQYF | TGTGCCAGCAGCGTAGACCAACCGGGATACGAGCAGTACTTC
TRBJ1-1 | TRBV5-1 | NA | CASRKSVNTEAFF | TGCGCCAGCAGGAAATCGGTGAACACTGAAGCTTTCTTT
TRBJ1-2 | TRBV7-9 | NA | CASSPQGNGYTF | TGTGCCAGCAGCCCACAGGGAAATGGCTACACCTTC
TRBJ1-2 | TRBV6-5 | TRBD1 | CASTSGGYGYTF | TGTGCCAGCACCTCAGGGGGCTACGGCTACACCTTC
TRBJ1-2 | TRBV9 | NA | CASSADRVNYGYTF | TGTGCCAGCAGCGCCGACAGAGTTAACTATGGCTACACCTTC
TRBJ2-1 | TRBV29-1 | NA | CSVESLQEPFNEQFF | TGCAGCGTTGAGAGTCTACAGGAACCCTTTAATGAGCAGTTCTTC
TRBJ2-1 | TRBV2 | TRBD2 | CASQRGQQFF | TGTGCCAGCCAGCGGGGCCAGCAGTTCTTC
TRBJ2-1 | TRBV7-2 | TRBD2 | CASSLSGSGSYNEQFF | TGTGCCAGCAGCCTTAGCGGGAGTGGCTCCTACAATGAGCAGTTCTTC
TRBJ2-5 | TRBV6-2/TRBV6-3 | NA | CASSGGALGETQYF | TGTGCCAGCAGTGGGGGGGCCCTAGGGGAGACCCAGTACTTC
TRBJ2-7 | TRBV19 | TRBD1 | CASSSGQGASYEQYF | TGTGCCAGTAGTAGTGGACAGGGGGCGTCCTACGAGCAGTACTTC
TRBJ1-5 | TRBV7-6 | NA | CASSFNSNQPQHF | TGTGCCAGCAGCTTTAATAGCAATCAGCCCCAGCATTTT
TRBJ1-5 | TRBV7-8 | TRBD1 | CASSLRPGTGDGNQPQHF | TGTGCCAGCAGCTTACGTCCCGGGACAGGGGATGGCAATCAGCCCCAGCATTTT
TRBJ2-5 | TRBV6-5 | NA | CASSSRGQETQYF | TGTGCCAGCAGCTCCCGCGGCCAAGAGACCCAGTACTTC
TRBJ1-3 | TRBV7-9 | NA | CASSDRDSDTIYF | TGTGCCAGCAGCGACCGGGACTCCGACACCATATATTTT
TRBJ2-5 | TRBV4-2 | TRBD2 | CASSPRIGARESEETQYF | TGTGCCAGCAGCCCCCGGATAGGTGCGCGGGAGTCAGAGGAGACCCAGTACTTC
TRBJ2-6 | TRBV29-1 | NA | CSVEPLDISGANVLTF | TGCAGCGTTGAGCCCCTCGACATCTCTGGGGCCAACGTCCTGACTTTC
TRBJ2-5 | TRBV30 | NA | CACQGWGETQYF | TGTGCCTGCCAGGGGTGGGGGGAGACCCAGTACTTC
TRBJ2-1 | TRBV9 | TRBD2 | CASSPRTSRSNEQFF | TGTGCCAGCAGCCCCCGGACTAGCCGGTCCAATGAGCAGTTCTTC